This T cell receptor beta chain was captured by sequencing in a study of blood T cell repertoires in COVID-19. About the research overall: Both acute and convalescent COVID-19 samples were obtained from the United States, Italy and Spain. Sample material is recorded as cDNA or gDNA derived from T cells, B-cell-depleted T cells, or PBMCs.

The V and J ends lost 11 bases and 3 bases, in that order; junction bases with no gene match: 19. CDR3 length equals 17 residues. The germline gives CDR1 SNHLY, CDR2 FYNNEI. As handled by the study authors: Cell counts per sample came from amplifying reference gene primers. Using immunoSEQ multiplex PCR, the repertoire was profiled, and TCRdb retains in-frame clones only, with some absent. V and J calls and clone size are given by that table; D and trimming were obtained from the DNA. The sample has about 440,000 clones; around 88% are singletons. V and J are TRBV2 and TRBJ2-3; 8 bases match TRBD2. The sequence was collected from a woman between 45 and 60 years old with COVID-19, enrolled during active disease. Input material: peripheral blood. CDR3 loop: CAFRRGSGGLGTDTQYF. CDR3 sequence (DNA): TGTGCCTTTCGGCGGGGGAGCGGGGGATTAGGGACAGATACGCAGTATTTT.